The 8 T cell receptor beta chains given below trace back to one sample, sequenced in a study of cytomegalovirus exposure and HLA in healthy donors. Primers for the PCR totalled 60 Vbeta and 13 Jbeta. TCRdb's copy holds only in-frame clones and misses some; the assay was immunoSEQ multiplex PCR. The sample carries 84,000 or so clones, around 77% recorded once. Sequenced input: PBMCs. The receptors shown here come from a man aged 50 or older in good health and CMV-seronegative.

The rearrangement joins TRBV19 to TRBJ2-3, with 8 bases identical to TRBD2. Trimming took 5 bases from V and 7 from J; bases not matched to a gene: 8. CDR1 and CDR2 from the germline V gene are LNHDA and SQIVND (reference sequence). The CDR3 spans 14 residues. CDR3 loop: CASSSRGAEHTQYF. In DNA, the CDR3 is TGTGCCAGTAGTTCGCGGGGGGCCGAACATACGCAGTATTTT.

As for this clone: Other DNA variants within this sample encode the same CDR3. This chain connects TRBV18 to TRBJ2-3; D gene ambiguous. Trimming took off 4 bases at V and 1 base at J, with 6 bases between the two ends. Germline CDR1 is KGHSH and CDR2 is LQKENI. This CDR3 region has 13 residues. CDR3 loop: CASSLSGTDTQYF. In DNA form, the CDR3 reads TGTGCCAGCTCACTGAGCGGCACAGATACGCAGTATTTT.

J is TRBJ1-6 and V is TRBV2, with 10 nucleotides matching TRBD1. After removal of 6 bases from V and 10 bases from J, the junction contained 6 bases not matched to a gene. Germline V gives CDR1 SNHLY, CDR2 FYNNEI. This CDR3 region has 14 residues. The CDR3 bases are TGTGCCAGCAGCATGACAGGGGGCGACTCACCCCTCCACTTT. As protein: CASSMTGGDSPLHF.

The chain is built from TRBV4-1 and TRBJ1-1, with TRBD1 identical over 7 bases. CDR1 MGHRA and CDR2 YSYEKL come from the germline V gene. The CDR3 covers 14 residues. The trim removed 6 bases at V and 5 bases at J, leaving 9 bases unmatched. The CDR3 bases are TGCGCCAGCAGACCCGACAGGGAGGCTACTGAAGCTTTCTTT. Translated, it gives CASRPDREATEAFF.

This clone was observed once. V is TRBV6-1 and J is TRBJ1-2; D not resolved. Germline values: CDR1 MNHNS, CDR2 SASEGT. With 4 bases removed from V and 8 bases from J, the gap between germline ends came to 11 bases. The length of the CDR3 is 12 residues. The CDR3 nucleotides read TGTGCCAGCAGTGGGACTGCCGGAGGCTACACCTTC. Protein: CASSGTAGGYTF.

The rearrangement links TRBV5-1 to TRBJ2-4; 11 bases are a match to TRBD1. Trimming cost V 2 bases and J 7 bases; bases outside gene matches: 2. The CDR3 sequence is 14 residues long. The germline gives CDR1 SGHRS, CDR2 YFSETQ. The CDR3 spells CASSFGQGANIQYF. The CDR3 DNA reads TGCGCCAGCAGCTTTGGACAGGGGGCTAACATTCAGTACTTC. The whole variable domain, filled in from reference TRBV5-1 and TRBJ2-4, reads KAGVTQTPRYLIKTRGQQVTLSCSPISGHRSVSWYQQTPGQGLQFLFEYFSETQRNKGNFPGRFSGRQFSNSRSEMNVSTLELGDSALYLCASSFGQGANIQYFGAGTRLSVL.

The chain has TRBV19 and TRBJ1-2; 11 positions match TRBD1. This CDR3 has 17 amino acids. Losses at the gene ends were 3 bases for V and 1 base for J; bases not matched to a gene: 7. CDR1 and CDR2 (germline): LNHDA, SQIVND (reference sequence). As DNA, the CDR3 is TGTGCCAGTAGTATCGGGACAGGGGGACAGCTTAACTATGGCTACACCTTC. Its translation: CASSIGTGGQLNYGYTF. The full variable domain, rest sourced from reference TRBV19 and TRBJ1-2, is DGGITQSPKYLFRKEGQNVTLSCEQNLNHDAMYWYRQDPGQGLRLIYYSQIVNDFQKGDIAEGYSVSREKKESFPLTVTSAQKNPTAFYLCASSIGTGGQLNYGYTFGSGTRLTVV.

The rearrangement links TRBV6-6 to TRBJ2-2; TRBD2 matches at 7 bases. CDR1 is MNHNY and CDR2 is SVGAGI in the germline V gene (reference sequence). V trimming: 1 base; J trimming: 0 bases; junction bases outside the gene matches: 2. The CDR3 totals 16 residues. The CDR3 here is CASSYFGLANTGELFF. For the CDR3, the DNA is TGTGCCAGCAGTTACTTTGGACTAGCGAACACCGGGGAGCTGTTTTTT.